This note documents a single TCR beta chain sequence. The target antigen is unknown. Mismatch with germline at one junction end may stem from a read error. Repertoires were generated with immunoSEQ multiplex PCR, while TCRdb's copy carries only in-frame clones and drops some. The table shows under 150,000 clones, with roughly 85% occurring only once. The CDR3 extends over 15 amino acids. Germline values: CDR1 GTSNPN, CDR2 SVGIG (reference sequence). The data belong to a study of Ad26.COV2.S vaccination and SARS-CoV-2 variants. Whole-study findings and limits: Quantification of TCR breadth and depth may have yielded underestimates of total T cell responses. Reportedly, after vaccination the spike-specific CD8+ and CD4+ T cell responses displayed substantial breadth. Similar non-spike TCR breadth was seen in vaccine and placebo recipients. Vaccinated individuals (as opposed to placebo recipients) had higher spike-specific TCR breadth.

The chain uses TRBV30 and TRBJ2-3; TRBD2 is a possible D gene (7 bases). Sequencing used peripheral blood, obtained after recovery from COVID-19. The receptor was isolated from a human donor who had recovered from COVID-19. CDR3 amino acids: CAWSGGLQGTYTQYF. The DNA of the CDR3 is TGTGCCTGGAGCGGGGGACTACAGGGCACATATACGCAGTATTTT.